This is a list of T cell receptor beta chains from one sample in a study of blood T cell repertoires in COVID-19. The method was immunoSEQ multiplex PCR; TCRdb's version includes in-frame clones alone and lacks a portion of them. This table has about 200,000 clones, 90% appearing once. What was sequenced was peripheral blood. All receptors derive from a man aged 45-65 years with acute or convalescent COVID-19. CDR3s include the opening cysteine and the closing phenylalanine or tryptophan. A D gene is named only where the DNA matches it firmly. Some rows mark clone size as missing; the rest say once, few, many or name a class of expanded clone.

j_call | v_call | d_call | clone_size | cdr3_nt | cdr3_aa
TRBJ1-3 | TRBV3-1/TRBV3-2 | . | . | TGTGCCAGCAGCCAAGACTCTGACACCATATATTTT | CASSQDSDTIYF
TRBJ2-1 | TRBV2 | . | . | TGTGCCTCCCGACTCCTTACCTTGGGTGAGCAGTTCTTC | CASRLLTLGEQFF
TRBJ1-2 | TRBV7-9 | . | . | TGTGCCAGCAGGCCAGACAGCCTTTGGGGCTACACCTTC | CASRPDSLWGYTF
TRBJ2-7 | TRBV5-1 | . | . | TGCGCCAGCAGCTTATCACAGAGCCACGAGCAGTACTTC | CASSLSQSHEQYF
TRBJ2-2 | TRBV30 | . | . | TGTGCCTGGTCCGCGGGGGCCGCGGGCACCGGGGAGCTGTTTTTT | CAWSAGAAGTGELFF
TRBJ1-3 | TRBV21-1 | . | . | TGTGCCAGCAGCAAAGTGGCCCAAGTTCAGGGCCCGTCAGGAAGAACCGGAAACACCATATATTTT | CASSKVAQVQGPSGRTGNTIYF
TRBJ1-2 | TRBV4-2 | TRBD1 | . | TGTGCCAGCAGCCAAGGGGACAGGGGGAACTATGGCTACACCTTC | CASSQGDRGNYGYTF
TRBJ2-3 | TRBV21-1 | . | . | TGTGCCAGCAGCGCAAGACAGACAGATACGCAGTATTTT | CASSARQTDTQYF
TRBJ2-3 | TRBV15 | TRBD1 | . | TGTGCCACCAGCAGAGAGAGGACAGGGAGCACAGATACGCAGTATTTT | CATSRERTGSTDTQYF
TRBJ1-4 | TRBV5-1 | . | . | TGCGCCAGCAGCCCCTCGACACTTAATGAAAAACTGTTTTTT | CASSPSTLNEKLFF
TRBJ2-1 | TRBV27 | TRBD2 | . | TGTGCCAGCAATTCTGGGACTACCCGGAGCAATGAGCAGTTCTTC | CASNSGTTRSNEQFF
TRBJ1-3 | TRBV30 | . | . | TGTGCCTGGAGCACTTCAAACACCATATATTTT | CAWSTSNTIYF
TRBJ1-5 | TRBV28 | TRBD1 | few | TGTGCCAGCAGCACCGCCGGGACAGGGGAGCAGCCCCAGCATTTT | CASSTAGTGEQPQHF
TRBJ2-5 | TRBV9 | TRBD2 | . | TGTGCCAGCAGCGTAGGGGCTAGCGGGACACTAGGTGGGGAGACCCAGTACTTC | CASSVGASGTLGGETQYF
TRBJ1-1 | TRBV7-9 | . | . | TGTGCCAGCAGGGGGGGAGGTACCGGCGACACTGAAGCTTTCTTT | CASRGGGTGDTEAFF
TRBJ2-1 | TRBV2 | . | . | TGTGCCAGAACGAGGTACAATGAGCAGTTCTTC | CARTRYNEQFF
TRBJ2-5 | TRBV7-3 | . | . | TGTGCCAGCAGCTTCTCGGGTTCTGAGACCCAGTACTTC | CASSFSGSETQYF
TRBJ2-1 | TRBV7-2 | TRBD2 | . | TGTGCCAGCAGCTTAGCGGGAGGGAAACACAATGAGCAGTTCTTC | CASSLAGGKHNEQFF
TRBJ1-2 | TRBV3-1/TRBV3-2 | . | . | TGTGCCAGCAGCCACTTACAGGTTGCTGATGGCTACACCTTC | CASSHLQVADGYTF
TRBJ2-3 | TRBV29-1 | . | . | TGCAGCGCCCTGGAAGGAGGGTTCACAGATACGCAGTATTTT | CSALEGGFTDTQYF
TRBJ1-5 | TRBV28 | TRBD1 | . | TGTGCCAGCAGGACGGGACAGGGTGGCCAGCCCCAGCATTTT | CASRTGQGGQPQHF
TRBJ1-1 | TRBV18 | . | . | TGTGCCAGCTCACCACCGATGCAGCGGGGCACTGAAGCTTTCTTT | CASSPPMQRGTEAFF
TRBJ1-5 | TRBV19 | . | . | TGTGCCAGTAGTATCTGGGGGCAATCAGATCAGCCCCAGCATTTT | CASSIWGQSDQPQHF
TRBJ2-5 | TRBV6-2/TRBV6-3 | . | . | TGTGCCAGCAGTTATGGGGAGGAACAAGAGACCCAGTACTTC | CASSYGEEQETQYF
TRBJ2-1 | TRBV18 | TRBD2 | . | TGTGCCAGCTCACGTGCGAGGACTAGCGGCTACAATGAGCAGTTCTTC | CASSRARTSGYNEQFF
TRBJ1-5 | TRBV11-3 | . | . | TGTGCCAGCAGCTTACCGGCAGGGTATAGCAATCAGCCCCAGCATTTT | CASSLPAGYSNQPQHF
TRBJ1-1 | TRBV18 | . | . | TGTGCCAGCTCACTACAGGAGGGGAACACTGAAGCTTTCTTT | CASSLQEGNTEAFF
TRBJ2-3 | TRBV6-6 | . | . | TGTGCCAGCACCCTTGAGGGGGGGGCCGGCACAGATACGCAGTATTTT | CASTLEGGAGTDTQYF
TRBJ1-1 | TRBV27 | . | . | TGTGCCAGCAGTTTAGTCCTGGGCGGGTCGAACACTGAAGCTTTCTTT | CASSLVLGGSNTEAFF
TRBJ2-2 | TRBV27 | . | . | TGTGCCAGCAGTTTATCGATACCGGGGACCGGGGAGCTGTTTTTT | CASSLSIPGTGELFF
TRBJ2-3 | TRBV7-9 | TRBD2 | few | TGTGCCAGCAGCTTGCTAGCGGGAGGGCCTGAGACAGATACGCAGTATTTT | CASSLLAGGPETDTQYF
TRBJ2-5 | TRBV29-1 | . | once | TGCAGCGCCTTCCGGAAGGGCGGGGAGACCCAGTACTTC | CSAFRKGGETQYF
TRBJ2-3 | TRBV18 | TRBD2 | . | TGTGCCAGCTCACCCGGACTAGCGGGAATGGGGCCGAGCACAGATACGCAGTATTTT | CASSPGLAGMGPSTDTQYF
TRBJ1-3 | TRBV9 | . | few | TGTGCCAGCAGCGTTGGCGGGGTCAGCGGAAACACCATATATTTT | CASSVGGVSGNTIYF
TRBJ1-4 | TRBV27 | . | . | TGTGCCAGCAGTTCTGGGAGGTGGAATGAAAAACTGTTTTTT | CASSSGRWNEKLFF
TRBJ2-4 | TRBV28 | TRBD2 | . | TGTGCCAGCAGTATCCCGGGACTAGCGCCTCAGTACTTC | CASSIPGLAPQYF
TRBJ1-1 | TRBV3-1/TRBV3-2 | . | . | TGTGCCAGCAGCCTAGGACAAACTGAAGCTTTCTTT | CASSLGQTEAFF
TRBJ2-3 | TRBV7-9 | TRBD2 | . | TGTGCCAGCAGCTTCGGGACTAGCGGGGGAAGAGATACGCAGTATTTT | CASSFGTSGGRDTQYF
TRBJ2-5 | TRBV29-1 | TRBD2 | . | TGCAGCGTTGAAGAATTTACTAGCGGCCAAGAGACCCAGTACTTC | CSVEEFTSGQETQYF
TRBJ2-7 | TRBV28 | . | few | TGTGCCAGTAGTTTAAGCAGGGAGCAGTACTTC | CASSLSREQYF
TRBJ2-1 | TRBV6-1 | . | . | TGTGCCAGCAGTGAGCAGGGCAATATTCGGAGTGAGCAGTTCTTC | CASSEQGNIRSEQFF
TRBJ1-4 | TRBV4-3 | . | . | TGCGCCAGCAGCCAAGGGGCTGACAGGTATAATGAAAAACTGTTTTTT | CASSQGADRYNEKLFF
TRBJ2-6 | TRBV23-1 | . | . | TGCGCCAGCAGGGAGAACTCTGGGGCCAACGTCCTGACTTTC | CASRENSGANVLTF